This TCR beta chain was identified during a study of control samples from healthy donors and cancer patients. Generated by immunoSEQ multiplex PCR, the TCRdb table keeps only in-frame clones and is missing some. The top ten hold 4% to 5.5% of the sample, which has 120,000 to 150,000 clones, around 86% seen once. This CDR3 has 13 amino acids. Per germline, CDR1 LGHDT and CDR2 YNNKEL (reference sequence). The V and J ends lost 4 bases and 3 bases respectively, with 9 bases between them. In its sample, this clone was seen a few times. This receptor was obtained from a man aged 25-40 years in good health. The specimen was blood. The chain joins TRBV3-1 (or the pseudogene TRBV3-2) to TRBJ1-1; D remains ambiguous. Written as DNA, the CDR3 is TGTGCCAGCAGCCCTAGGCCCCACACTGAAGCTTTCTTT. Encoded protein: CASSPRPHTEAFF.